These T cell receptor beta chains were read from a single sample in a study of T cell repertoires in cytomegalovirus infection. Their antigens are not known. MiXCR, applied by TCRdb to the reads, yields one record per CDR3 protein. The table shows 80,000 or so distinct CDR3 sequences, with 20% to 30% occurring only once. This specimen was CD8+ T cells from cultured PBMCs, taken from culture after CMV antigen stimulation. Receptor source: a human donor in good health (CMV status not recorded). Some clones in this sample may be carry-over from other donors' samples. CDR3s include the opening cysteine and the closing phenylalanine or tryptophan. Each record gives: clone size, D gene, J gene, V gene, CDR3 protein, CDR3 DNA. The D gene is left open where the match is weak. Clone size appears in some rows only: once, few, many, or a class for an expanded clone.

>NA|TRBD1|TRBJ2-2|TRBV15
CATSRGGTANTGELFF
TGTGCCACCAGCAGAGGGGGGACAGCGAACACCGGGGAGCTGTTTTTT
>few|NA|TRBJ2-1|TRBV6-2/TRBV6-3
CASSSSGNEQFF
TGTGCCAGCAGTTCAAGCGGGAATGAGCAGTTCTTC
>NA|NA|TRBJ1-3|TRBV5-1
CASSLGPGGSGNTIYF
TGCGCCAGCAGCTTGGGGCCTGGCGGCTCTGGAAACACCATATATTTT
>few|NA|TRBJ1-1|TRBV20-1
CSARDASEAFF
TGCAGTGCTAGAGATGCGTCTGAAGCTTTCTTT
>NA|NA|TRBJ2-3|TRBV12-3/TRBV12-4
CASSLGYTAETQYF
TGTGCCAGCAGTTTAGGATACACAGCGGAAACGCAGTATTTT
>few|TRBD1|TRBJ2-7|TRBV11-2
CASSHAGQGGAYEQYF
TGTGCCAGCAGCCATGCCGGACAGGGGGGGGCCTACGAGCAGTACTTC
>many|NA|TRBJ2-5|TRBV2
CASSEADRQETQYF
TGTGCCAGCAGTGAAGCCGACAGACAAGAGACCCAGTACTTC
>many|TRBD2|TRBJ2-1|TRBV7-8
CASSPRAGGYNEQFF
TGTGCCAGCAGCCCGCGGGCGGGAGGTTACAATGAGCAGTTCTTC
>few|TRBD2|TRBJ2-3|TRBV20-1
CSARVTSGGGTQYF
TGCAGTGCTAGAGTGACTAGCGGGGGGGGGACGCAGTATTTT
>NA|NA|TRBJ2-6|TRBV15
CATSKRGANVLTF
TGTGCCACCAGCAAGAGAGGGGCCAACGTCCTGACTTTC
>NA|NA|TRBJ1-2|TRBV13
CASSFTGEGYGYTF
TGTGCCAGCAGCTTTACGGGGGAGGGCTATGGCTACACCTTC
>many|TRBD2|TRBJ2-1|TRBV12-3/TRBV12-4
CASSSGSGTSYNEQFF
TGTGCCAGCAGTTCGGGTAGCGGGACCTCCTACAATGAGCAGTTCTTC
>many|NA|TRBJ2-3|TRBV28
CASTGGYTQYF
TGTGCCAGCACCGGGGGTTATACGCAGTATTTT
>many|NA|TRBJ1-1|TRBV7-9
CASSLRRGAQMNTEAFF
TGTGCCAGCAGCTTACGTCGGGGCGCACAAATGAACACTGAAGCTTTCTTT
>few|NA|TRBJ2-1|TRBV10-3
CAISEGGTGNEQFF
TGTGCCATCAGTGAGGGGGGAACGGGGAATGAGCAGTTCTTC
>few|NA|TRBJ1-6|TRBV12-3/TRBV12-4
CASRGGGSPLHF
TGTGCCAGCCGGGGTGGGGGGTCACCCCTCCACTTT
>NA|TRBD1|TRBJ2-2|TRBV5-4
CASSFRTGDAGELFF
TGTGCCAGCAGCTTCCGGACAGGGGACGCCGGGGAGCTGTTTTTT
>few|TRBD1|TRBJ1-1|TRBV19
CASSDDRDESTEAFF
TGTGCCAGTAGCGACGACAGGGACGAGAGCACTGAAGCTTTCTTT
>NA|NA|TRBJ1-1|TRBV7-3
CASRLIRQMNTEAFF
TGTGCCAGCAGATTAATTCGACAGATGAACACTGAAGCTTTCTTT
>NA|TRBD2|TRBJ2-7|TRBV30
CAWRGGTSANSYF
TGTGCCTGGAGGGGCGGGACTAGCGCAAATTCGTACTTC
>few|NA|TRBJ1-5|TRBV7-9
CASSDTRWGNQPQHF
TGTGCCAGCAGCGACACGCGATGGGGGAATCAGCCCCAGCATTTT
>many|TRBD1|TRBJ2-4|TRBV11-3
CASSLQAGGGRNIQYF
TGTGCCAGCAGCTTACAAGCAGGGGGCGGTAGGAACATTCAGTACTTC
>NA|NA|TRBJ1-6|TRBV12-3/TRBV12-4
CASRDRQVSHLHF
TGTGCCAGCAGAGACCGACAGGTGTCACACCTCCACTTT
>few|NA|TRBJ2-3|TRBV29-1
CSVENLEETSTDTQYF
TGCAGCGTTGAAAATTTGGAGGAAACTAGCACAGATACGCAGTATTTT
>NA|NA|TRBJ1-2|TRBV5-4
CASSLRGSRGYTF
TGTGCCAGCAGCTTGAGGGGGAGTCGCGGCTACACCTTC
>NA|NA|TRBJ2-1|TRBV24-1
CATSDGYNEQFF
TGTGCCACCAGTGATGGGTACAATGAGCAGTTCTTC
>few|NA|TRBJ1-2|TRBV6-6
CASSYSSGGGYGYTF
TGTGCCAGCAGTTACTCATCCGGGGGCGGCTATGGCTACACCTTC
>many|NA|TRBJ2-1|TRBV4-3
CASSQERSTGRNEQFF
TGCGCCAGCAGCCAAGAGAGGAGTACAGGGAGGAATGAGCAGTTCTTC
>few|NA|TRBJ1-1|TRBV5-1
CASSLDRTLNTEAFF
TGCGCCAGCAGCTTGGACAGAACCTTGAACACTGAAGCTTTCTTT
>NA|TRBD2|TRBJ2-1|TRBV11-2
CASSSGLARHEQFF
TGTGCCAGCAGCTCAGGACTAGCTAGACACGAGCAGTTCTTC
>NA|NA|TRBJ2-1|TRBV6-2/TRBV6-3
CASSYSAYIDEQFF
TGTGCCAGCAGTTACTCGGCTTATATCGATGAGCAGTTCTTC
>NA|TRBD2|TRBJ2-1|TRBV12-5
CASGETSGRNNEQFF
TGTGCTAGTGGTGAAACTAGCGGGAGGAATAATGAGCAGTTCTTC
>few|TRBD1|TRBJ2-1|TRBV12-5
CASGLAGTGVYNEQFF
TGTGCTAGTGGTTTGGCCGGGACAGGGGTTTACAATGAGCAGTTCTTC
>NA|NA|TRBJ1-1|TRBV20-1
CSARRGHGNTEAFF
TGCAGTGCTAGACGGGGACATGGGAACACTGAAGCTTTCTTT
>many|TRBD2|TRBJ2-1|TRBV7-9
CASSPKLAEAYNEQFF
TGTGCCAGCAGCCCAAAACTAGCGGAGGCCTACAATGAGCAGTTCTTC
>few|NA|TRBJ2-1|TRBV7-9
CASSIIWASSNEQFF
TGTGCCAGCAGCATCATCTGGGCTAGCAGCAATGAGCAGTTCTTC
>few|TRBD1|TRBJ1-6|TRBV5-1
CASSDPPGTGAPRANSPLHF
TGCGCCAGCAGCGACCCCCCCGGGACAGGGGCGCCCCGGGCTAATTCACCCCTCCACTTT
>few|NA|TRBJ2-1|TRBV11-2
CASSISTGFNEQFF
TGTGCCAGCAGCATATCTACAGGGTTCAATGAGCAGTTCTTC
>many|TRBD2|TRBJ2-1|TRBV12-3/TRBV12-4
CASSLYSSGVWNEQFF
TGTGCCAGCAGTTTGTATTCTAGCGGGGTATGGAATGAGCAGTTCTTC
>NA|NA|TRBJ2-3|TRBV30
CALSLQGADTQYF
TGTGCCTTGAGCTTACAGGGTGCAGATACGCAGTATTTT
>many|NA|TRBJ2-2|TRBV7-6
CASSLGQTPGELFF
TGTGCCAGCAGCTTAGGCCAGACCCCGGGGGAGCTGTTTTTT
>few|NA|TRBJ2-7|TRBV6-1
CASSFNRDGSTYEQYF
TGTGCCAGCAGTTTCAATCGGGACGGTAGCACCTACGAGCAGTACTTC
>NA|NA|TRBJ2-3|TRBV24-1
CATSDPPADTQYF
TGTGCCACCAGTGACCCCCCGGCGGATACGCAGTATTTT
>many|NA|TRBJ1-2|TRBV27
CASSLWTGGSGGYTF
TGTGCCAGCAGTTTATGGACCGGGGGGTCCGGCGGCTACACCTTC
>few|NA|TRBJ1-2|TRBV6-5
CASSYLDSSSGYTF
TGTGCCAGCAGTTACTTGGACTCTTCATCTGGCTACACCTTC
>many|NA|TRBJ1-1|TRBV7-3
CASSPDGLNTEAFF
TGTGCCAGCAGCCCGGACGGATTGAACACTGAAGCTTTCTTT
>few|TRBD1|TRBJ2-5|TRBV27
CASSLKTGFEETQYF
TGTGCCAGCAGCCTTAAGACAGGGTTTGAAGAGACCCAGTACTTC
>NA|NA|TRBJ2-7|TRBV5-1
CASGWGDREQYF
TGCGCCAGCGGTTGGGGAGACCGCGAGCAGTACTTC
>few|NA|TRBJ1-1|TRBV28
CASKGNTEAFF
TGTGCCAGCAAGGGTAACACTGAAGCTTTCTTT
>many|NA|TRBJ1-1|TRBV7-9
CASSSPGGTEAFF
TGTGCCAGCAGCTCCCCAGGAGGCACTGAAGCTTTCTTT
>NA|NA|TRBJ1-1|TRBV6-2/TRBV6-3
CASSYSRAIDEAFF
TGTGCCAGCAGTTACAGCCGGGCCATAGATGAAGCTTTCTTT
>many|TRBD1|TRBJ1-1|TRBV4-1
CASSPGQGTTEAFF
TGCGCCAGCAGCCCGGGACAGGGTACCACTGAAGCTTTCTTT
>NA|NA|TRBJ1-5|TRBV2
CASSEGRNQPQHF
TGTGCCAGCAGTGAAGGGCGGAATCAGCCCCAGCATTTT